The 32 T cell receptor beta chains listed next were all sequenced from one sample in a study of OX40 agonist ivuxolimab in advanced cancers. Assay used: immunoSEQ multiplex PCR; TCRdb lists only in-frame clones, some missing. The repertoire has approximately 71,000 clones, 84% of them found once; the top ten carry around 0.8%. The sequencing used CD4+ or CD8+ T cells sorted from blood, collected in a trial of the OX40 agonist ivuxolimab. Every receptor here comes from an adult with an advanced solid tumor such as melanoma, head and neck, liver or kidney cancer.

This clone was found a few times. The rearrangement links TRBV19 to TRBJ1-3; D call uncertain. The germline V gene has CDR1 LNHDA and CDR2 SQIVND (reference sequence). This CDR3 region has 14 residues. V was trimmed by 1 base and J by 4 bases, leaving 8 bases between them. CDR3 sequence reads: CASSIGTVGNTIYF. For the CDR3, the DNA is TGTGCCAGTAGTATAGGGACGGTCGGAAACACCATATATTTT.

V gene TRBV5-1 combines with J gene TRBJ2-5; D possibly matches TRBD1 or TRBD2 (5 bases each). The CDR3 is 13 amino acids. The germline V gene has CDR1 SGHRS and CDR2 YFSETQ. V was clipped by 0 bases and J by 5 bases, with 8 bases between them. The CDR3, as DNA: TGCGCCAGCAGCTTGGGGGGGTATGAGACCCAGTACTTC. This gives the protein CASSLGGYETQYF.

The chain joins TRBV14 to TRBJ1-1, with D maybe TRBD1 (5 bases). This CDR3 is 14 amino acids long. Germline V lookup: CDR1 SGHDN, CDR2 FVKESK. Trimming removed 3 bases at V and 6 bases at J, with 14 bases between. The CDR3 loop is CASSHPGGGAEAFF. CDR3 DNA: TGTGCCAGCAGCCACCCCGGGGGAGGGGCTGAAGCTTTCTTT.

This clone was seen once. The chain employs TRBV6-1 and TRBJ2-5; D uncertain. The better agreement between TRBJ2-7 and the DNA end casts doubt on the J call. The CDR3 consists of 12 residues. Germline V CDR1 and CDR2: MNHNS, SASEGT. CDR3 protein: CASREIFYEQYF. Here the CDR3 DNA reads TGTGCCAGCAGAGAGATATTCTACGAGCAGTACTTC.

V usage is TRBV19 and J usage is TRBJ1-2, with a possible D match to TRBD1 (6 bases). The CDR3 is made up of 14 amino acids. From germline, CDR1 is LNHDA and CDR2 SQIVND (reference sequence). The V end was cut by 4 bases, the J end by 4 bases, with 13 bases between. The CDR3 sequence is CASSNTGKVYGYTF. The CDR3 region has the DNA TGTGCCAGTAGTAACACAGGGAAGGTCTATGGCTACACCTTC. Drawing the rest from reference TRBV19 and TRBJ1-2, the complete variable domain is DGGITQSPKYLFRKEGQNVTLSCEQNLNHDAMYWYRQDPGQGLRLIYYSQIVNDFQKGDIAEGYSVSREKKESFPLTVTSAQKNPTAFYLCASSNTGKVYGYTFGSGTRLTVV.

The chain joins TRBV6-5 to TRBJ2-7; D is perhaps TRBD1 or TRBD2 (5 bases each). V lost 9 bases to trimming and J lost 3 bases, with 18 bases between them. CDR1 and CDR2 from the germline V gene are MNHEY and SVGAGI. This CDR3 comprises 14 residues. The CDR3 loop reads CASGTFAENYEQYF. CDR3 DNA: TGTGCCAGTGGGACCTTTGCAGAAAACTACGAGCAGTACTTC.

The rearrangement uses TRBV5-4 and TRBJ2-7; D might be TRBD2 (6 bases). The CDR3 extends over 16 amino acids. Germline V gene lookup returns CDR1 SGHNT and CDR2 YYREEE (reference sequence). Trimming left V 4 bases short and J 7 bases short, with 24 bases between. CDR3 DNA sequence: TGTGCCAGCAGCAAGACAGCCCTCACCCCCCGGGGGGAGCAGTACTTC. Translation gives CASSKTALTPRGEQYF.

V usage is TRBV11-3 and J usage is TRBJ2-2, with TRBD2 matching 15 bases. The CDR3 contains 18 residues. Per the germline V gene, CDR1 is SGHNT and CDR2 is YENEEA. Germline trimming cut 5 bases from V and 4 bases from J; bases unmatched to any gene: 8. DNA of the CDR3: TGTGCCAGCAGCCTTCGGACTAGCGGGGGGGCAAGCACCGGGGAGCTGTTTTTT. Translating gives CASSLRTSGGASTGELFF.

The chain combines TRBV10-1 with TRBJ2-7; D is ambiguous. The CDR3 is made up of 15 amino acids. The V end lost 4 bases, the J end lost 0 bases, and 13 bases lay between the germline ends. Germline CDR1 and CDR2: WNHNN and SYGVQD (reference sequence). In DNA form, the CDR3 reads TGCGCCAGCAGTGGACCGATACTTCACTCCTACGAGCAGTACTTC. Residues: CASSGPILHSYEQYF.

This chain joins TRBV6-6 and TRBJ2-7; D gene unclear. The CDR3 loop spans 13 amino acids. Germline lookup yields CDR1 MNHNY and CDR2 SVGAGI (reference sequence). V was shortened by 5 bases and J by 6 bases, with 14 bases between the two germline ends. The CDR3 sequence: CASSRTELSEQYF. CDR3 sequence (DNA): TGTGCCAGCAGTCGGACGGAATTAAGCGAGCAGTACTTC.

The V and J genes are TRBV4-2 and TRBJ2-3; D gene ambiguous. Looked up from germline, CDR1 is LGHNA and CDR2 is YNFKEQ. This CDR3 contains 13 residues. The V gene lost 4 bases and the J gene lost 6 bases, with 11 bases spanning the gap. The CDR3 loop is CASSRNLGDTQYF. The CDR3 DNA reads TGTGCCAGCAGCCGGAACCTAGGGGATACGCAGTATTTT.

This chain joins TRBV7-2 and TRBJ1-6; D is perhaps TRBD1 (6 bases). The germline V gene encodes CDR1 SGHTA and CDR2 FQGNSA. Trimming took off 5 bases at V and 8 bases at J, with 16 bases between the two ends. CDR3 length: 15 residues. The CDR3: CASSPGTGMDSPLHF. CDR3 coding DNA: TGTGCCAGCAGCCCAGGAACAGGGATGGATTCACCCCTCCACTTT. The full variable domain, its missing parts supplied by reference TRBV7-2 and TRBJ1-6, is GAGVSQSPSNKVTEKGKDVELRCDPISGHTALYWYRQSLGQGLEFLIYFQGNSAPDKSGLPSDRFSAERTGGSVSTLTIQRTQQEDSAVYLCASSPGTGMDSPLHFGNGTRLTVT.

The chain employs TRBV29-1 and TRBJ1-2, with 7 positions matching TRBD1. The V and J ends lost 3 bases and 5 bases, in that order; junction bases with no gene match: 9. The CDR3 spans 14 residues. Germline V lookup: CDR1 SQVTM, CDR2 ANQGSEA. The CDR3 DNA sequence: TGCAGCGTTGACCCCACAGGGGAAGGGTATGGCTACACCTTC. The encoded protein is CSVDPTGEGYGYTF. The complete variable domain, with remaining parts taken from reference TRBV29-1 and TRBJ1-2, reads SAVISQKPSRDICQRGTSLTIQCQVDSQVTMMFWYRQQPGQSLTLIATANQGSEATYESGFVIDKFPISRPNLTFSTLTVSNMSPEDSSIYLCSVDPTGEGYGYTFGSGTRLTVV.

The J gene is TRBJ1-2, the V gene TRBV13; D uncertain. Germline V lookup: CDR1 PRHDT, CDR2 FYEKMQ (reference sequence). The CDR3 is 9 residues long. V lost 9 bases and J lost 7, with 6 bases in between. DNA for the CDR3: TGTGCCAGTTTAAGTGGCTACACCTTC. It yields the protein CASLSGYTF.

V and J are TRBV4-2 and TRBJ1-3, with D unresolved. Germline CDR1 is LGHNA and CDR2 is YNFKEQ. CDR3 length: 12 residues. Deletions cut 0 bases from V and 4 bases from J, with 1 base between. CDR3 sequence reads: CASSQEGNTIYF. The CDR3, as DNA: TGTGCCAGCAGCCAAGAAGGAAACACCATATATTTT.

This clone occurred once. A read error may account for a junction end that differs from germline. The chain is built from TRBV28 and TRBJ1-3, with a possible D match to TRBD1 (5 bases). The CDR3 contains 14 residues. In germline, CDR1 is MDHEN, CDR2 SYDVKM. CDR3: CASTLGASEATIYF. The CDR3 nucleotides read TGTGCCAGCACTTTAGGGGCCTCTGAGGCCACCATATATTTT.

This clone has only a few counts. The chain carries TRBV7-8 and TRBJ1-2; no clear D gene. CDR3 length equals 14 residues. Per germline, CDR1 SGHVS and CDR2 FQNEAQ. Trimming pared 1 base from V and 8 bases from J, leaving 14 bases between. In DNA, the CDR3 is TGTGCCAGCAGCTTAGGAAGGACGGGAAGGGGCTACACCTTC. Its translation: CASSLGRTGRGYTF.

This clone came up once. Within the sample, other DNA sequences also encode this same CDR3. This sequence joins TRBV6-5 and TRBJ1-5; 11 bases align to TRBD1. Trimming removed 5 bases from V and 6 bases from J; junction bases left unmatched: 6. The CDR3 spans 15 residues. The germline V gene has CDR1 MNHEY and CDR2 SVGAGI. The CDR3 coding sequence is TGTGCCAGCAGTCCCGGGACAGGGGGAGGTCAGCCCCAGCATTTT. It encodes CASSPGTGGGQPQHF.

The V call is TRBV9, the J call TRBJ2-5; D is tentatively TRBD1 or TRBD2 (6 bases each). The germline V gene has CDR1 SGDLS and CDR2 YYNGEE. The ends were cut back, 0 bases at V and 5 bases at J, with 14 bases in the middle. This CDR3 is 15 amino acids long. The CDR3 region has the DNA TGTGCCAGCAGCGTAGGCCGGGGGCAAGGGGAGACCCAGTACTTC. Encoded protein: CASSVGRGQGETQYF.

The genes are TRBV5-1 and TRBJ2-2, with D unresolved. Germline V gene lookup returns CDR1 SGHRS and CDR2 YFSETQ. Trimming cost V 0 bases and J 5 bases, with 14 bases left between them. The CDR3 runs 16 residues. For the CDR3, the DNA is TGCGCCAGCAGCTTGGGGAGACCCGCGAGGACCGGGGAGCTGTTTTTT. As protein: CASSLGRPARTGELFF. Filled out from reference TRBV5-1 and TRBJ2-2, the complete variable domain reads KAGVTQTPRYLIKTRGQQVTLSCSPISGHRSVSWYQQTPGQGLQFLFEYFSETQRNKGNFPGRFSGRQFSNSRSEMNVSTLELGDSALYLCASSLGRPARTGELFFGEGSRLTVL.

This rearrangement joins TRBV6-5 to TRBJ1-2; 11 nucleotides line up with TRBD1. CDR3 length: 14 amino acids. The junction had 5 bases not matched to a gene; V was cut back by 6 bases and J by 5 bases. Germline CDR1 and CDR2: MNHEY and SVGAGI. The CDR3 DNA follows: TGTGCCAGCAGATCGGACAGGGGGCCTTATGGCTACACCTTC. This gives the protein CASRSDRGPYGYTF.

The chain uses TRBV7-9 and TRBJ2-7; D is tentatively TRBD1 or TRBD2 (5 bases each). Germline V gene lookup returns CDR1 SEHNR and CDR2 FQNEAQ (reference sequence). The V gene lost 6 bases and the J gene lost 0 bases, with 15 bases spanning the gap. This CDR3 contains 15 residues. Written as DNA, the CDR3 is TGTGCCAGCAGTACCGGGACGGCGGGCTCCTACGAGCAGTACTTC. The encoded protein is CASSTGTAGSYEQYF. The variable domain in full, with the rest retrieved from reference TRBV7-9 and TRBJ2-7, is DTGVSQNPRHKITKRGQNVTFRCDPISEHNRLYWYRQTLGQGPEFLTYFQNEAQLEKSRLLSDRFSAERPKGSFSTLEIQRTEQGDSAMYLCASSTGTAGSYEQYFGPGTRLTVT.

The gene calls are TRBV7-2 and TRBJ2-5; the D is unclear. Germline loops: CDR1 SGHTA, CDR2 FQGNSA. V shed 3 bases and J shed 5 bases, with 13 bases lying between them. The CDR3 runs 14 residues. In DNA, the CDR3 is TGTGCCAGCAGCTTTAACCCTCTAGGGGAGACCCAGTACTTC. Residues: CASSFNPLGETQYF.

The chain couples TRBV11-2 to TRBJ2-3; D not resolved. V shed 5 bases and J shed 7 bases, with 10 bases lying between them. Germline V gives CDR1 SGHAT, CDR2 FQNNGV. The CDR3 totals 12 residues. The CDR3 protein is CASSKSSNTQYF. CDR3 coding DNA: TGTGCCAGCAGCAAATCCTCGAATACGCAGTATTTT.

This clone was detected a few times. The chain recombines TRBV7-2 with TRBJ2-7; 10 bases agree with TRBD1. Germline CDR1 and CDR2: SGHTA and FQGNSA. The CDR3 runs to 15 residues. After removal of 5 bases from V and 4 bases from J, the junction contained 8 bases not matched to a gene. The CDR3 nucleotides read TGTGCCAGCAGCATCCTGGGACAGGGGAATTACGAGCAGTACTTC. Amino acids: CASSILGQGNYEQYF.

The chain carries TRBV27 and TRBJ2-3, with D tentatively TRBD2 (6 bases). V was pared by 8 bases and J by 4 bases, with 22 bases between. CDR3 size: 16 residues. In germline, CDR1 is MNHEY, CDR2 SMNVEV (reference sequence). CDR3 amino acids: CASASWRGSGSDTQYF. DNA for the CDR3: TGTGCCAGCGCCTCTTGGAGGGGCTCAGGGTCAGATACGCAGTATTTT.

This chain uses TRBV7-9 with TRBJ2-7, with D hard to call. The germline gives CDR1 SEHNR, CDR2 FQNEAQ (reference sequence). The V end was cut by 5 bases, the J end by 6 bases, with 11 bases between. CDR3 length: 12 amino acids. The CDR3 DNA reads as TGTGCCAGCAGCCCGACATGGGCCGAGCAGTACTTC. Translated: CASSPTWAEQYF.

The chain combines TRBV9 with TRBJ1-3; 9 nucleotides line up with TRBD1. Trimming at V came to 4 bases and at J to 3 bases, leaving 5 bases not matched to a gene. Germline CDR1 is SGDLS and CDR2 is YYNGEE. This CDR3 is 15 amino acids long. CDR3 in amino acids: CASSRGQGFGNTIYF. In DNA, the CDR3 is TGTGCCAGCAGCCGGGGACAGGGATTTGGAAACACCATATATTTT.

This chain joins TRBV6-6 and TRBJ2-5, with D perhaps matching TRBD2 (5 bases). Trimming took 2 bases from V and 2 from J, leaving 6 bases between them. Germline V CDR1 and CDR2: MNHNY, SVGAGI (reference sequence). The CDR3 is 13 amino acids. Written as DNA, the CDR3 is TGTGCCAGCAGTTACGAGGGACAAGAGACCCAGTACTTC. Protein product: CASSYEGQETQYF.

The chain is built from TRBV7-9 and TRBJ1-3; D remains unclear. The CDR3 consists of 13 residues. Trimming cost V 8 bases and J 1 base, with 9 bases left between them. Per germline, CDR1 SEHNR and CDR2 FQNEAQ (reference sequence). CDR3 nucleotides: TGTGCCAGCCTACAGACGTCTGGAAACACCATATATTTT. As protein: CASLQTSGNTIYF.

The chain employs TRBV30 and TRBJ2-7, with 9 bases that match TRBD1. Germline V gene sequence: CDR1 GTSNPN, CDR2 SVGIG (reference sequence). Trimming cost V 3 bases and J 4 bases; bases outside gene matches: 13. This CDR3 spans 16 amino acids. The CDR3 loop is CAWRPAPGQGTYEQYF. CDR3 sequence (DNA): TGTGCCTGGAGACCAGCACCGGGACAGGGAACTTACGAGCAGTACTTC.

CDR3 amino acids: CASSVQGDYGYTF. The CDR3 DNA reads TGTGCCAGCTCCGTACAGGGGGACTATGGCTACACCTTC. This rearrangement joins TRBV18 to TRBJ1-2, with TRBD1 matching 8 bases. CDR3 length equals 13 residues. The V and J ends lost 6 bases and 3 bases, in that order; junction bases with no gene match: 3. CDR1 is KGHSH, CDR2 LQKENI, per germline.